A single sample gave rise to the 7 T cell receptor beta chains below, sequenced in a study of blood T cell repertoires in COVID-19. The assay was immunoSEQ multiplex PCR, and TCRdb's table has in-frame clones only and misses some. The table records approximately 300,000 clones, 80% to 95% of them present only once. The sequencing input was peripheral blood. The receptors derive from a woman aged 25 to 39 with COVID-19, enrolled during active disease.

V is TRBV4-3 and J is TRBJ2-1; D perhaps matches TRBD1 (6 bases). CDR1 and CDR2 from the germline V gene are LGHNA and YSLEER. The ends were cut back, 0 bases at V and 7 bases at J, with 22 bases in the middle. The CDR3 runs to 18 residues. The CDR3 reads CASSQDRVGRGLGNEQFF. CDR3 coding DNA: TGCGCCAGCAGCCAAGATCGGGTCGGCAGGGGCTTAGGGAATGAGCAGTTCTTC.

The chain uses TRBV21-1 and TRBJ1-6; the table's D call TRBD1 went unverified against the DNA. TRBV21-1 is described as a pseudogene. The length of the CDR3 is 17 residues. The CDR3 DNA reads TGTGCCAGCAGCAAAGATGGCCAGGGGCCCTATAATTCACCCCTCCACTTT. Translating it yields CASSKDGQGPYNSPLHF.

CDR3 DNA: TGTGCCAGCAGTGAATTGGGGCCAGGCATCACACACAAAGATACGCAGTATTTT. Its translation: CASSELGPGITHKDTQYF. This chain joins TRBV25-1 and TRBJ2-3, with D perhaps matching TRBD1 (5 bases). This CDR3 spans 18 amino acids. The V gene's germline CDR1 is MGHDK and CDR2 SYGVNS. V was cut by 1 base and J by 5 bases, with 22 bases left in between.

This chain uses TRBV10-3 with TRBJ2-7; D call uncertain. Trimming took off 6 bases at V and 2 bases at J, with 17 bases between the two ends. The germline CDR1 and CDR2 sequences are ENHRY and SYGVKD. CDR3 length equals 15 residues. The CDR3 protein is CAIRISRSNPYEQYF. In nucleotides, the CDR3 is TGTGCCATCAGAATAAGTCGGAGTAACCCCTACGAGCAGTACTTC.

The chain is built from TRBV5-4 and TRBJ1-6; D remains unclear. Per the germline V gene, CDR1 is SGHNT and CDR2 is YYREEE (reference sequence). The CDR3 has 17 residues. V was clipped by 3 bases and J by 0 bases, with 13 bases between them. The CDR3 loop is CASSSLRGSSYNSPLHF. The DNA of the CDR3 is TGTGCCAGCAGCTCCCTCCGGGGTAGCTCCTATAATTCACCCCTCCACTTT.

This chain uses TRBV9 with TRBJ2-6; TRBD1 is a possible D gene (5 bases). CDR1 SGDLS and CDR2 YYNGEE come from the germline V gene. The CDR3 has 18 residues. V was pared by 4 bases and J by 4 bases, with 21 bases between. CDR3: CASSSRTRTTGGANVLTF. As DNA, the CDR3 is TGTGCCAGCAGCTCCCGGACCCGGACAACGGGCGGGGCCAACGTCCTGACTTTC. Full variable domain (remainder filled in from reference TRBV9 and TRBJ2-6): DSGVTQTPKHLITATGQRVTLRCSPRSGDLSVYWYQQSLDQGLQFLIQYYNGEERAKGNILERFSAQQFPDLHSELNLSSLELGDSALYFCASSSRTRTTGGANVLTFGAGSRLTVL.

The J gene is TRBJ1-4, the V gene TRBV30; D perhaps matches TRBD1 (5 bases). In germline, CDR1 is GTSNPN, CDR2 SVGIG (reference sequence). The CDR3 is 13 residues long. Deletions cut 5 bases from V and 3 bases from J, with 10 bases between. The CDR3 region is CAWHGGANEKLFF. In DNA, the CDR3 is TGTGCCTGGCATGGAGGGGCTAATGAAAAACTGTTTTTT.